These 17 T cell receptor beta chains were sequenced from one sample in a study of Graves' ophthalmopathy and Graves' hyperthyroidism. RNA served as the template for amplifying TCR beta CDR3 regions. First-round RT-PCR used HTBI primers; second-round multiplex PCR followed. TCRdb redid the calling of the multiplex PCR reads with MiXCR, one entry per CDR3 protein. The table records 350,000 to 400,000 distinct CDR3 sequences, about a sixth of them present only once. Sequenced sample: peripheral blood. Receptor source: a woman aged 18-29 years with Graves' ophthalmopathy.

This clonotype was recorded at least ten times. This CDR3 reads CSVARRSSGNTIYF. The CDR3 DNA reads as TGCAGCGTTGCTCGGAGGAGCTCTGGAAACACCATATATTTT. This chain uses TRBV29-1 with TRBJ1-3; D is uncertain. V gave up 4 bases and J gave up 0 bases, with 10 bases separating them. The germline CDR1 and CDR2 sequences are SQVTM and ANQGSEA. The CDR3 extends over 14 amino acids.

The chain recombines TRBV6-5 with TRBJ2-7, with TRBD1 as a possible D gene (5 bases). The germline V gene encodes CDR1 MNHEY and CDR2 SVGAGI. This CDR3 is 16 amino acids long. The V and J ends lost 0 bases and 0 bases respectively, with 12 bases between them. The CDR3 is CASSYSRQLTSYEQYF. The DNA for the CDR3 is TGTGCCAGCAGTTACTCCCGACAGTTGACCTCCTACGAGCAGTACTTC.

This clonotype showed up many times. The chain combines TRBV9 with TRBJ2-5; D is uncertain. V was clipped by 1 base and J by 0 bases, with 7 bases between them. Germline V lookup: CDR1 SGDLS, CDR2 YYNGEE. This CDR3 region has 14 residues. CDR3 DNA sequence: TGTGCCAGCAGCGTAAGTGGGGACCAAGAGACCCAGTACTTC. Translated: CASSVSGDQETQYF. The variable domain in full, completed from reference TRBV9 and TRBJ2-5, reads DSGVTQTPKHLITATGQRVTLRCSPRSGDLSVYWYQQSLDQGLQFLIQYYNGEERAKGNILERFSAQQFPDLHSELNLSSLELGDSALYFCASSVSGDQETQYFGPGTRLLVL.

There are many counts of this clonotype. The CDR3 nucleotides are TGTGCCAGCAGTCCGAGGGGTCAGACGAACACTGAAGCTTTCTTT. It codes for CASSPRGQTNTEAFF. The J gene is TRBJ1-1, the V gene TRBV27, with D perhaps TRBD1 (5 bases). CDR1 and CDR2 from the germline V gene are MNHEY and SMNVEV (reference sequence). The CDR3 runs 15 residues. Trimming shortened V by 5 bases and J by 1 base, and 14 bases separated the two germline ends.

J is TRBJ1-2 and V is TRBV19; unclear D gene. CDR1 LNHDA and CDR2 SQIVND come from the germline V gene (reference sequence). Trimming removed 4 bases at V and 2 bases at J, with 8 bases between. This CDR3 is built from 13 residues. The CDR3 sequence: CASSTQRNYGYTF. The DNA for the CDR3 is TGTGCCAGTAGTACCCAAAGAAACTATGGCTACACCTTC.

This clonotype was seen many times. CDR3 protein: CATGGPSGSGELFF. CDR3 sequence (DNA): TGTGCAACTGGTGGTCCTAGCGGGTCCGGGGAGCTGTTTTTT. V usage is TRBV6-5 and J usage is TRBJ2-2, with TRBD2 identical over 8 bases. Germline V gives CDR1 MNHEY, CDR2 SVGAGI. The CDR3 is made up of 14 amino acids.

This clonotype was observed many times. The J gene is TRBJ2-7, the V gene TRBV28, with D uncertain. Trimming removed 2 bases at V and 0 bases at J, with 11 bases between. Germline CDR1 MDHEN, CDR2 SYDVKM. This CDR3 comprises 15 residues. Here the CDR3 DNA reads TGTGCCAGCAGTTTACACAGTCTGAGCTCCTACGAGCAGTACTTC. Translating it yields CASSLHSLSSYEQYF.

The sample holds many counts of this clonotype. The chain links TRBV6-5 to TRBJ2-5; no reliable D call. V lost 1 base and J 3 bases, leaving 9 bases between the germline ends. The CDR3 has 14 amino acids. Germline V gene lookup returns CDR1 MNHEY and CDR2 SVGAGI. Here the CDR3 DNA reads TGTGCCAGCAGTTACTGGCGGAGCGAAGAGACCCAGTACTTC. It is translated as CASSYWRSEETQYF.

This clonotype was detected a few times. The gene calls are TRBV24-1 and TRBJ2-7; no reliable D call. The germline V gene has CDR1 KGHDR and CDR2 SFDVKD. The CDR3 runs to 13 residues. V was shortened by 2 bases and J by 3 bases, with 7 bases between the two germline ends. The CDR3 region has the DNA TGTGCCACCAGTGATTCTAGGGACTACGAGCAGTACTTC. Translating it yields CATSDSRDYEQYF.

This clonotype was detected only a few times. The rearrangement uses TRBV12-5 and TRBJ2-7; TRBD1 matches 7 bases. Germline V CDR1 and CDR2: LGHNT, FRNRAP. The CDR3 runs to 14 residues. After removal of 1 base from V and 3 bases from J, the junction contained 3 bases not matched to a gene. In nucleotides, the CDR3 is TGTGCTAGTGGTTTGGGACAGGGTTTCTACGAGCAGTACTTC. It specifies CASGLGQGFYEQYF.

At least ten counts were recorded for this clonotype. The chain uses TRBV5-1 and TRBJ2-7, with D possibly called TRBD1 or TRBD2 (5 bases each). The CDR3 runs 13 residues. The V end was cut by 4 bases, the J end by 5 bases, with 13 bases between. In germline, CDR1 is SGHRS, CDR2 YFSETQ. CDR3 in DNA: TGCGCCAGCAGCCCGCTTGGGGGAGACGAGCAGTACTTC. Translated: CASSPLGGDEQYF.

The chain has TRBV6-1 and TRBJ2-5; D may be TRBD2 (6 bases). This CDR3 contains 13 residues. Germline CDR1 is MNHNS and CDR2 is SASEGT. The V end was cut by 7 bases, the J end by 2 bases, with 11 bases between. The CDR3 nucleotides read TGTGCCAGCACAGGGACTCTACAAGAGACCCAGTACTTC. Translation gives CASTGTLQETQYF.

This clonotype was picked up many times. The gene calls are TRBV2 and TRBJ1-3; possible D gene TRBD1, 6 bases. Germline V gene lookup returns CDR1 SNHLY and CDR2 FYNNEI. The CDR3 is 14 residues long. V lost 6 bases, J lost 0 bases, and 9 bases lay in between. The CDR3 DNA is TGTGCCAGCAGCTTACAGGGCTCTGGAAACACCATATATTTT. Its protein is CASSLQGSGNTIYF.

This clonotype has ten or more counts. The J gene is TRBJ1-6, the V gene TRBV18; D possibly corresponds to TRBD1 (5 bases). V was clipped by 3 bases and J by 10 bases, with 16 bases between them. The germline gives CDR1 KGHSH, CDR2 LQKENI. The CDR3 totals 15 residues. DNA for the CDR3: TGTGCCAGCTCACCCGGTCGGGACCCCAGCTCACCCCTCCACTTT. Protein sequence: CASSPGRDPSSPLHF.

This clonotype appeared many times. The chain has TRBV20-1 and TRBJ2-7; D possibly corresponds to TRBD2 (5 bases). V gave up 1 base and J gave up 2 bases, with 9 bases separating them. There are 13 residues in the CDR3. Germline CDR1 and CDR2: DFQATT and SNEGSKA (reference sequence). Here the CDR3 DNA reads TGCAGTGCTAGAGTCTCCGGGACCTACGAGCAGTACTTC. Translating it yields CSARVSGTYEQYF.

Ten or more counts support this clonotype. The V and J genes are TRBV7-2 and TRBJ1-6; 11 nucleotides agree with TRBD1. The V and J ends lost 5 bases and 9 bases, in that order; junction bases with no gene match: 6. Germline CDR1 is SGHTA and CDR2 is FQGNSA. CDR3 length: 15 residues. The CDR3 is CASSREDRGLSPLHF. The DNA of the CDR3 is TGTGCCAGCAGCCGCGAGGACAGGGGGCTTTCACCCCTCCACTTT.

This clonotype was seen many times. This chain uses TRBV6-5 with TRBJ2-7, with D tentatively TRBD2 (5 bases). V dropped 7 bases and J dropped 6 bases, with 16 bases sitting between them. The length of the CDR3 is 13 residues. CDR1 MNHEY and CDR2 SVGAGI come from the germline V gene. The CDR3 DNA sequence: TGTGCCAGCACCATGAAACGGGGTTCCGAGCAGTACTTC. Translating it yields CASTMKRGSEQYF.